This T cell receptor beta chain was sequenced in a study of cytomegalovirus exposure and HLA in healthy donors (dated by TCRdb to about 2017). General notes on the study: An earlier analysis of several hundred of the donors reported 276 Gb of sequence data and around 120 million unique TCR beta sequences obtained from about 179 million T cells. Donor age, sex, ethnicity and CMV serostatus were collected together with the repertoire data. A handful of DR-DQ haplotypes were handled as single units for association and clustering because linkage in the cohort was strong. The study aimed to test whether cataloging public T cell receptors could reveal signatures of past pathogen exposure. In an earlier analysis of 500 to 650 of the donors, high-throughput TCR beta sequencing was used to judge whether each TCR beta V gene segment behaved as functional or pseudogenic. Every repertoire in the discovery cohort had been generated on one and the same sequencing platform. The study profiled the T cell repertoires of 550 to 700 subjects by immunosequencing and related them to cytomegalovirus serostatus. High-throughput TCR immunosequencing, statistical association of individual TCRs with disease status, and machine learning were combined to predict cytomegalovirus infection status. To study patterns of TCR occurrence, a later analysis re-analyzed previously published TCR beta repertoires from 666 donors and added high-resolution HLA genotyping. In addition to the first cohort of 666 subjects, a separate validation cohort of 130 or so different subjects was used. Class I and class II HLA loci were covered by the typing at four-digit resolution. In a later genetic analysis, genome-wide SNP genotypes for about 60% of the 666 donors were used, and that subset was treated as a discovery cohort. Typing coverage differed by locus: A, B, C, DRB1 and DQB1 were typed in about 629-640 donors, DQA1 in about 500, DPA1 in 600 to 610, and DPB1 in around 490. Among about 400 genotyped donors of the cohort, an average of around 250,000 unique TCR beta nucleotide sequences was sequenced per donor, of which about 18% were non-productive. An early release covering some 640 HLA-typed donors comprised roughly 300 gigabases of sequencing data and 85 million to 100 million unique TCR sequences. Of the approximately 400 genotyped donors, about 84% fell in the genetic ancestry cluster associated with self-reported Caucasian donors. Rather than using new phenotypic data, the later analysis identified candidate immune exposures from TCR beta sequences and from how often those sequences occurred across donors. Results the study describes overall, beyond this receptor: In an earlier analysis of approximately 590 of the donors, most TCR beta V segments were observed in productive rearrangements about 90% or about 30% of the time, broadly matching IMGT annotations. In a later analysis, TCR association rates were found to vary across HLA loci, with the most associated TCRs seen for DRB1 alleles and the fewest for HLA-C alleles. A cluster of highly shared sequence variants was judged likely to represent a technical artifact of the sequencing pipeline. In this cohort, only TCR beta chains were sequenced, and detectable features were limited by the absence of alpha or paired-chain data. Most CMV-associated TCR beta chains appeared to be HLA-restricted in a later analysis, and the HLA associations seemed to be driven largely by CMV exposure. The earlier analysis of fewer than 750 of the donors excluded fewer than 20 rarely observed V segments, including chromosome 9 orphons, because counts were too low. A further reported finding was that TCR beta sequences accurately predicted the HLA-A and HLA-B alleles for most subjects in the first cohort. While some public TCRs were present in many individuals, most TCR sequences turned up only very rarely across donors. The classifier was reported to diagnose cytomegalovirus status with high specificity and sensitivity in both the original cohort and the validation cohort. Presence/absence analyses assumed roughly uniform sequencing depth across donors, an assumption that may not hold. A later analysis reported that several top co-occurrence clusters appeared linked to parvovirus B19, influenza, CMV and Epstein-Barr virus. In the study, approximately 160 TCR beta chains were listed as associated with cytomegalovirus. Linkage disequilibrium might explain the correlated functional status among segregating V segments, but an unknown experimental factor could not be ruled out. In a later analysis, some 18,000 TCR beta sequences were associated with specific HLA alleles at a false discovery rate of 0.05. A later genetic analysis reported fewer N-insertions in productive TCRs among donors in an Asian-associated ancestry cluster than the roughly 640-donor mean. The 87-base-pair reads could not distinguish some IMGT-functional V segments, including TRBV6-2 and TRBV6-3, so those segments were excluded. An association between a missense DCLRE1C variant and V-gene and J-gene trimming of TCR beta chains was found in a later genetic analysis and replicated in an independent cohort. When HLA alleles, especially DR and DQ, strongly co-occurred, TCR associations were difficult to assign to individual alleles. HLA typing was unavailable for some donors at each locus, so association tests used only the typed subset. The authors suggested that the approach could potentially be extended to other disease states and immunological phenotypes. In vitro tests confirmed that a few of the cytomegalovirus-associated TCR beta chains recognize cytomegalovirus antigens. Compared with equally common non-associated chains, HLA-associated TCR beta chains in a later analysis were more clonally expanded and had lower generation probabilities. CMV serostatus was the only immune exposure information available for the cohort.

The cohort consisted of approximately 690 healthy bone marrow donors. Cohort members were all nominally healthy when sampled, although unrecorded immune exposures were likely present. The donor tested CMV seropositive and was one of the 289 seropositive cohort members. Each donor provided a peripheral blood sample, and peripheral blood mononuclear cells were used for TCR beta sequencing. Genomic DNA was extracted from the blood cell samples with the Qiagen DNeasy Blood Extraction Kit. Notes on this clone: The antigen this receptor binds is unknown. The input lacks base qualities; no much larger clone sits a single base away.

Library generation was performed with the immunoSEQ multiplex PCR assay. A mixture of 60 forward primers for TCR Vbeta segments and 13 reverse primers for TCR Jbeta segments was used in the multiplex PCR. Amplification of the CDR3 region of rearranged TCR beta genes was performed with a multiplex PCR assay on genomic DNA. Amplified TCR beta libraries were sequenced as 87-base-pair reads on the Illumina HiSeq System. The original methods were these. A later analysis counted approximately 76 million unique TCR beta chains across the 600 to 850 repertoires, and 10 million to 11 million of these chains were shared by at least two donors. Raw reads were error-corrected and collapsed into unique sequences by a nearest-neighbor algorithm in which closely related sequences were merged to remove PCR and sequencing errors. V, D and J gene segments were assigned by aligning CDR3 sequences to IMGT reference sequences. For a sequence to be retained, a match of at least six nucleotides to both a V gene segment and a J gene segment was required. Rearrangements were classified as productive when the CDR3 lacked stop codons and remained in frame with V and J, and all other rearrangements were classified as non-productive. CDR3 was defined according to IMGT convention as the region running from the second conserved V-encoded cysteine to the conserved J-encoded phenylalanine. Sequences without an unambiguous match to a single V gene segment were excluded from the earlier analysis of approximately 560 of the donors. An earlier analysis of a few hundred of the donors called V segments functional above 56.7% productive rearrangements and segregating when the between-donor standard deviation exceeded 5%. A statistical classification framework was developed to diagnose cytomegalovirus status using the catalog of TCR beta chain sequences. In a later analysis, V and J genes were assigned by comparing TCR nucleotide sequences against IMGT/GENE-DB human TR gene sequences. Using the TCRdist pipeline, a later analysis assigned CDR3 sequences along with most-parsimonious VDJ recombination scenarios. In a later analysis, every TCR beta chain was defined by the combination of its CDR3 amino acid sequence and its V-gene family, and reads without a unique V-gene family were dropped. To address suspected cross-contamination and a sequencing artifact, a later analysis removed under 600 highly shared, low-generation-probability nucleotide sequences. For each public chain, a later analysis derived a clonal expansion index from normalized ranks of inferred template counts within each repertoire. A later analysis computed generation probabilities with a VDJ recombination model fitted to out-of-frame rearrangements, and checked the results against IGoR. A later analysis scored TCR-TCR, TCR-HLA and TCR-CMV co-occurrence with hypergeometric tests, applying a repertoire-size bias correction to TCR pairs. False discovery rates were estimated in a later analysis by permuting HLA or CMV assignments 20 times. In a later analysis, co-occurring TCRs were grouped with DBSCAN, and TCRdist sequence similarity was added when clustering was performed within HLA-allele-positive subsets. For co-occurrence clustering, repertoires with fewer than 30,000 or more than 120,000 public chains were excluded, along with about five repertoires with anomalous nucleotide sharing. As stored in TCRdb, this immuneACCESS dataset retains in-frame rearrangements with V and J assigned. A fraction of the clones does not appear; measured against another copy, unresolved V genes explain less than half of the discrepancy, and the remainder lacks a known reason. V, J and clone size were drawn from that table, and D and trimming were deduced from the DNA. The sample data list 100,000 to 120,000 clones, and over 60% of these were observed just once. The top ten hold over 6.5% of the sample.

The germline V gene (reference sequence) specifies LNHDA as CDR1 and SQIVND as CDR2. Here V drops 6 bases and J drops 8 bases, and the junction holds 9 bases not matched to any gene. The CDR3 runs 14 amino acids, cysteine and phenylalanine included. Only the CDR3 part of the read is kept: 42 bases, read in frame from the first base. The chain is assembled from TRBV19 and TRBJ1-2; TRBD1 lines up with 10 middle nucleotides. This TCR was recovered from a man aged 18 to 29 in good health and CMV-seropositive. The source material was PBMCs. The DNA sequence reads TGTGCCAGTAGAGGGACAGGGGTATCATACGGCTACACCTTC. It translates as CASRGTGVSYGYTF.